The 13 T cell receptor beta chains below were found in one sample sequenced in a study of T cells after yellow fever vaccination. One entry per CDR3 protein results from TCRdb running MiXCR on the 5' RACE reads. The sample holds some 560,000 distinct CDR3 sequences, less than 20% seen once. The specimen was PBMCs, collected 15 days after the yellow fever booster vaccination. The receptors come from a man aged 25-45 years who received the YFV17D yellow fever vaccine.

This clonotype came up a few times. V is TRBV7-2 and J is TRBJ2-1, with 9 bases fitting TRBD2. The CDR3 runs to 15 residues. Germline V lookup: CDR1 SGHTA, CDR2 FQGNSA. J lost 5 bases, V lost 5 bases, and 7 bases had no gene match. The CDR3 nucleotides read TGTGCCAGCAGCCGCCCCGGGACTAGCCACAATGAGCAGTTCTTC. This sequence encodes CASSRPGTSHNEQFF. Combining the CDR3 with reference TRBV7-2 and TRBJ2-1 gives the whole variable domain GAGVSQSPSNKVTEKGKDVELRCDPISGHTALYWYRQSLGQGLEFLIYFQGNSAPDKSGLPSDRFSAERTGGSVSTLTIQRTQQEDSAVYLCASSRPGTSHNEQFFGPGTRLTVL.

The chain couples TRBV10-3 to TRBJ1-2, with D maybe TRBD1 (5 bases). CDR1 is ENHRY, CDR2 SYGVKD, per germline. The CDR3 extends over 14 amino acids. Between the trimmed V and J ends, which lost 0 bases and 6 bases, there was a span of 11 bases. The CDR3 DNA is TGTGCCATCAGTGAGTCTCAGGGCGGAGATGGCTACACCTTC. Protein product: CAISESQGGDGYTF.

CDR3 protein: CASSPPAGGPQDTQYF. For the CDR3, the DNA is TGCGCCAGCAGCCCCCCAGCGGGAGGCCCGCAAGATACGCAGTATTTT. The chain links TRBV5-1 to TRBJ2-3, with 9 bases aligning to TRBD2. Germline assignment: CDR1 SGHRS and CDR2 YFSETQ. This CDR3 contains 16 residues. The J segment lost 5 bases and the V segment lost 4 bases, leaving 11 bases of the junction unmatched.

The chain has TRBV7-3 and TRBJ2-1; D is ambiguous. The CDR3 consists of 15 residues. From germline, CDR1 is SGHTA and CDR2 FQGTGA. Trimming shortened V by 1 base and J by 1 base, and 8 bases separated the two germline ends. CDR3 DNA sequence: TGTGCCAGCAGCTTAAGTTTGGGTTCCTACAATGAGCAGTTCTTC. Protein: CASSLSLGSYNEQFF.

This chain links TRBV4-3 with TRBJ1-5; D gene unclear. The CDR3 is made up of 15 amino acids. Germline CDR1 is LGHNA and CDR2 is YSLEER. The V end lost 0 bases, the J end lost 5 bases, and 11 bases lay between the germline ends. The CDR3 DNA reads as TGCGCCAGCAGCCAAGATTCGTACTCAGATCAGCCCCAGCATTTT. Translation: CASSQDSYSDQPQHF.

This chain connects TRBV5-1 to TRBJ2-7, with 7 bases lining up with TRBD2. The CDR3 has 14 amino acids. After removal of 2 bases from V and 5 bases from J, the junction contained 7 bases not matched to a gene. The V gene's germline CDR1 is SGHRS and CDR2 YFSETQ. CDR3 DNA sequence: TGCGCCAGCAGCTTAGGGGAGGGCCAGGACGAGCAGTACTTC. It translates to CASSLGEGQDEQYF. Drawing the rest from reference TRBV5-1 and TRBJ2-7, the complete variable domain is KAGVTQTPRYLIKTRGQQVTLSCSPISGHRSVSWYQQTPGQGLQFLFEYFSETQRNKGNFPGRFSGRQFSNSRSEMNVSTLELGDSALYLCASSLGEGQDEQYFGPGTRLTVT.

The V call is TRBV7-8, the J call TRBJ2-3; possibly TRBD1 for D (6 bases). This CDR3 is 12 amino acids long. The germline V gene encodes CDR1 SGHVS and CDR2 FQNEAQ. The germline V and J ends were trimmed by 3 bases and 9 bases, with 10 bases remaining between them. This CDR3 is CASSLRGITQYF. The CDR3, as DNA: TGTGCCAGCAGCTTGAGGGGGATAACGCAGTATTTT. The entire variable domain, with the rest obtained from reference TRBV7-8 and TRBJ2-3, is as follows: GAGVSQSPRYKVAKRGQDVALRCDPISGHVSLFWYQQALGQGPEFLTYFQNEAQLDKSGLPSDRFFAERPEGSVSTLKIQRTQQEDSAVYLCASSLRGITQYFGPGTRLTVL.

In its sample, this clonotype was seen many times. The genes are TRBV20-1 and TRBJ2-1; 13 bases align to TRBD2. V lost 5 bases to trimming and J lost 13 bases; unmatched junction nucleotides: 11. The CDR3 is 14 amino acids. The germline gives CDR1 DFQATT, CDR2 SNEGSKA (reference sequence). CDR3 amino acids: CSAETGTSGIRQFF. The CDR3 DNA follows: TGCAGTGCTGAGACCGGGACTAGCGGGATTCGTCAGTTCTTC.

This clonotype has at least ten counts. The V call is TRBV7-9, the J call TRBJ1-1; no reliable D call. The CDR3 is made up of 11 amino acids. V was cut by 5 bases and J by 3 bases, with 4 bases left in between. Germline lookup yields CDR1 SEHNR and CDR2 FQNEAQ (reference sequence). For the CDR3, the DNA is TGTGCCAGCAGCCGGGACACTGAAGCTTTCTTT. This translates into CASSRDTEAFF.

Remarks on this clonotype: One junction end disagrees with the germline gene, perhaps due to a read error. The chain uses TRBV10-3 and TRBJ1-2; the match to TRBD1 covers 7 bases. Germline CDR1 is ENHRY and CDR2 is SYGVKD. The CDR3 has 15 residues. CDR3 DNA sequence: TGTGCCATCACTGAGGGGGGACAGTCTGGCTATGGCTACACCTTC. Its translation: CAITEGGQSGYGYTF.

This clonotype was found once. The rearrangement uses TRBV7-2 and TRBJ2-2; D gene ambiguous. This CDR3 comprises 14 residues. V lost 3 bases and J lost 5, with 10 bases in between. Germline CDR1 SGHTA, CDR2 FQGNSA. The CDR3 DNA reads as TGTGCCAGCAGCTTTATAGCCCCGACCGGGGAGCTGTTTTTT. Protein sequence: CASSFIAPTGELFF. The complete variable domain, with remaining parts taken from reference TRBV7-2 and TRBJ2-2, reads GAGVSQSPSNKVTEKGKDVELRCDPISGHTALYWYRQSLGQGLEFLIYFQGNSAPDKSGLPSDRFSAERTGGSVSTLTIQRTQQEDSAVYLCASSFIAPTGELFFGEGSRLTVL.

The V gene is TRBV19, the J gene TRBJ2-7; D unclear. Germline V lookup: CDR1 LNHDA, CDR2 SQIVND (reference sequence). Trimming removed 3 bases from V and 5 bases from J, with 11 bases in between. This CDR3 has 13 amino acids. Here the CDR3 reads CASSMQASHEQYF. In DNA, the CDR3 is TGTGCCAGTAGTATGCAGGCATCACACGAGCAGTACTTC.

The chain employs TRBV6-1 and TRBJ1-5; D is possibly TRBD1 (5 bases). Per germline, CDR1 MNHNS and CDR2 SASEGT. This CDR3 spans 15 amino acids. Trimming took 7 bases from V and 0 from J, leaving 13 bases between them. CDR3 in DNA: TGTGCCAGCAAGGAGCAGGGAAATAGCAATCAGCCCCAGCATTTT. It codes for CASKEQGNSNQPQHF.